This TCR beta chain derives from a study of tumour-infiltrating T cells in Burkitt lymphoma. Study summary: Patients covered every epidemiological subtype of Burkitt lymphoma. Productive clonality predicted overall and progression-free survival.

Regarding this clone: Its antigen is undetermined.

CDR3 length: 16 amino acids. V was cut by 5 bases and J by 0 bases, with 14 bases left in between. The germline V gene has CDR1 SGHDN and CDR2 FVKESK. Profiled with immunoSEQ multiplex PCR; TCRdb holds only in-frame clones, not every one. The top ten clones hold about 3% of a sample with about 50,000 clones, around 32% of them seen once. Study results and caveats: Several public clonotypes recurred in numerous Burkitt lymphoma patients.

The V and J genes are TRBV14 and TRBJ2-1; no clear D. This sequence was found in a human donor with Burkitt lymphoma. Source material: tumor tissue. This CDR3 is CASSGRPERSYNEQFF. The CDR3 bases are TGTGCCAGCAGCGGGCGGCCGGAGCGCTCCTACAATGAGCAGTTCTTC.